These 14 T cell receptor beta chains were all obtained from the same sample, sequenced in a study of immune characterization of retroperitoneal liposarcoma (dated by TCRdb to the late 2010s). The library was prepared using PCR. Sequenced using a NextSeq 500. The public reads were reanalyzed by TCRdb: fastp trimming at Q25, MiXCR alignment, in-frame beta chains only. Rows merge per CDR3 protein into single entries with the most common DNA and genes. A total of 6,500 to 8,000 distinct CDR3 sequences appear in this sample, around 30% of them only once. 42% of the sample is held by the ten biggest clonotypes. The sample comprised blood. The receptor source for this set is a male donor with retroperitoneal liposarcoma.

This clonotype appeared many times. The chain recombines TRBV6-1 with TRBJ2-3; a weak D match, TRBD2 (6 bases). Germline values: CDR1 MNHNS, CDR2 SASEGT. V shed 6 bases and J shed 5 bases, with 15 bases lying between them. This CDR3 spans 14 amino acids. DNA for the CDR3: TGTGCCAGCAGCCGGCGGACCGGGGGAGATACGCAGTATTTT. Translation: CASSRRTGGDTQYF.

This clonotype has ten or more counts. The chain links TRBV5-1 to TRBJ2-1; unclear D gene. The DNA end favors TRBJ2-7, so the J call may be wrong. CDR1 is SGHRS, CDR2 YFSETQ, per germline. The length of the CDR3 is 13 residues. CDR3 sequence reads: CASSPGPQDEQYF. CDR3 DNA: TGCGCCAGCAGCCCCGGGCCCCAGGATGAGCAGTACTTC.

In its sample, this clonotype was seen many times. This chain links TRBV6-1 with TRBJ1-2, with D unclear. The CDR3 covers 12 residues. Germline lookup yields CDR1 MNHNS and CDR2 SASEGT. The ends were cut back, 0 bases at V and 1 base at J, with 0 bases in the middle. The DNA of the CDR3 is TGTGCCAGCAGTGAAGCTAACTATGGCTACACCTTC. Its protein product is CASSEANYGYTF.

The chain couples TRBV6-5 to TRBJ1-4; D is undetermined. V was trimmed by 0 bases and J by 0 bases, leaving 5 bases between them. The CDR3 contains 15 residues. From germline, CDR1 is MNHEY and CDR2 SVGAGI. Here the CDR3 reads CASSYSGTTNEKLFF. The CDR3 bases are TGTGCCAGCAGTTACTCGGGTACAACTAATGAAAAACTGTTTTTT.

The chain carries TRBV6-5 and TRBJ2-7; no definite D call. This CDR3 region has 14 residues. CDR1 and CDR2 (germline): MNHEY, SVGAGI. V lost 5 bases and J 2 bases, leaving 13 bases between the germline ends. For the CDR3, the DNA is TGTGCCAGCAGTGAAGTCCAGGAACCCTACGAGCAGTACTTC. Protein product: CASSEVQEPYEQYF.

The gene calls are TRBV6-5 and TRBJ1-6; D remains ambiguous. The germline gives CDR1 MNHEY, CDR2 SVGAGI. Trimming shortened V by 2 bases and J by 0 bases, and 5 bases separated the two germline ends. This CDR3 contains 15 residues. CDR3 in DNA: TGTGCCAGCAGTTACGGGGTCTCCTATAATTCACCCCTCCACTTT. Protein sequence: CASSYGVSYNSPLHF.

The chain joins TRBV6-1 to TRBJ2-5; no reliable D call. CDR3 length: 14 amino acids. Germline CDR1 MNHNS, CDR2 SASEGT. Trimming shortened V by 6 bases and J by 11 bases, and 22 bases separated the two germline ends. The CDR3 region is CASSYGPRVNEQYF. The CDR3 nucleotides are TGTGCCAGCAGCTACGGACCCCGGGTTAATGAGCAGTACTTC.

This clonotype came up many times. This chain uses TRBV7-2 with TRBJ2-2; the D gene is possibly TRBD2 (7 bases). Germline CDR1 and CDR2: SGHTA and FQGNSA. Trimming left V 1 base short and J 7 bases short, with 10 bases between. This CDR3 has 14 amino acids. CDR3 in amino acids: CASSLGGGHGELFF. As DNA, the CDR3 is TGTGCCAGCAGCTTAGGGGGGGGCCACGGGGAGCTGTTTTTT.

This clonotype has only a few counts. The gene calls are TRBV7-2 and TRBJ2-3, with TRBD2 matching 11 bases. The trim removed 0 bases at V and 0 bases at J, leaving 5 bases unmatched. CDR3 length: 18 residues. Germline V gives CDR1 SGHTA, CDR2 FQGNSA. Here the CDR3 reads CASSLAGTSGDSTDTQYF. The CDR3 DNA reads TGTGCCAGCAGCTTAGCCGGGACTAGCGGAGACAGCACAGATACGCAGTATTTT.

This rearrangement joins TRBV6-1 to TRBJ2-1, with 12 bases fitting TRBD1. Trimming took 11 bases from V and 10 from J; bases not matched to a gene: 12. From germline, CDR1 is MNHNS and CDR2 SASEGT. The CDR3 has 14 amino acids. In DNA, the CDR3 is TGTGCCTACGGGACAGGGGGCGCTTCCTACGAGCAGTTCTTC. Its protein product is CAYGTGGASYEQFF.

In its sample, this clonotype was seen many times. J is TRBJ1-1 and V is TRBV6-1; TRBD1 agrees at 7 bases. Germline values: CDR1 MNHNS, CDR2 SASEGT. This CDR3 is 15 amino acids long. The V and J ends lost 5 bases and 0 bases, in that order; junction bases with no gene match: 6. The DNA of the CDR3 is TGTGCCAGCAGTCGAGGGACAGAGGTGAACACTGAAGCTTTCTTT. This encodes CASSRGTEVNTEAFF.

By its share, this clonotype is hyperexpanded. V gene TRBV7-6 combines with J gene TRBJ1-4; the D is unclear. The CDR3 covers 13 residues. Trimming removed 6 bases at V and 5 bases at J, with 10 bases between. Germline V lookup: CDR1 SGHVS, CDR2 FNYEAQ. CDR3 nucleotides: TGTGCCAGCAGACGACTGGTAAATGAAAAACTGTTTTTT. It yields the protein CASRRLVNEKLFF.

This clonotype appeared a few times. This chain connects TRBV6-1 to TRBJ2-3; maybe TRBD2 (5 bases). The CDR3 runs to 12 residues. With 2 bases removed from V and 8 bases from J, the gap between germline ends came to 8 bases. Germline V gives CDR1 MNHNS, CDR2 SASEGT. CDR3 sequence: CASSELGGTQYF. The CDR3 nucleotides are TGTGCCAGCAGTGAACTAGGAGGTACGCAGTATTTT.

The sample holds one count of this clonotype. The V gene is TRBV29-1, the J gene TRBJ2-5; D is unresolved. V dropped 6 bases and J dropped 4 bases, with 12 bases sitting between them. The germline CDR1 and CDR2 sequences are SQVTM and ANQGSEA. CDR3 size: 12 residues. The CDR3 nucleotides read TGCAGCGTGAATGGGTCCCCAGAGACCCAGTACTTC. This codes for CSVNGSPETQYF.